This T cell receptor beta chain comes out of a study of CD8 T cells in Susac syndrome. RNA, at about 0.45 to 1 ug, was reverse transcribed with random hexamers. Amplification of TCR beta CDR3 used immunoSEQ multiplex PCR across 54 Vbeta and 13 Jbeta. A single record per CDR3 protein comes from TCRdb applying MiXCR to the immunoSEQ multiplex PCR reads. This table holds about 290,000 distinct CDR3 sequences, 89% found once. Sequencing of TCR beta, carried out with a high-throughput approach, was applied to CD8+ and CD4+ T cells from the blood. Purification of the CD8+ and CD4+ T cells relied on negative isolation, and TEMRA cells underwent FACS enrichment. This CDR3 has 14 amino acids. The V and J ends lost 3 bases and 5 bases respectively, with 14 bases between them. CDR1 and CDR2 (germline): MNHEY, SMNVEV (reference sequence).

The sequence derives from a human donor with multiple sclerosis. The V and J genes are TRBV27 and TRBJ2-7, with D maybe TRBD2 (6 bases). The sample taken for sequencing was CD8+ T cells from PBMCs. CDR3 bases: TGTGCCAGCAGTTTTCAGGGAGGCGGGAACGAGCAGTACTTC. It yields the protein CASSFQGGGNEQYF.